One and the same sample provided the 28 T cell receptor beta chains below, sequenced in a study of cytomegalovirus exposure and HLA in healthy donors. The PCR ran on 60 Vbeta and 13 Jbeta primers. TCRdb keeps only in-frame clones here, not all; method: immunoSEQ multiplex PCR. The sample yields about 110,000 clones, about 80% seen once. Input material: PBMCs. Receptor source: a woman aged 55-69 years in good health and CMV-seropositive.

This rearrangement joins TRBV6-6 to TRBJ2-7; D perhaps matches TRBD2 (6 bases). Trimming cost V 8 bases and J 0 bases, with 17 bases left between them. The germline V gene has CDR1 MNHNY and CDR2 SVGAGI (reference sequence). The length of the CDR3 is 15 residues. CDR3 sequence reads: CASSRSGVGSYEQYF. The CDR3 DNA reads TGTGCCAGCTCACGATCGGGGGTCGGCTCCTACGAGCAGTACTTC.

This clone appeared once. The gene calls are TRBV5-5 and TRBJ2-1; maybe TRBD1 (6 bases). V gave up 1 base and J gave up 0 bases, with 8 bases separating them. The CDR3 extends over 15 amino acids. Germline CDR1 SGHKS, CDR2 YYEKEE (reference sequence). CDR3: CASSLTGSSYNEQFF. CDR3 DNA: TGTGCCAGCAGCTTGACAGGGAGCTCCTACAATGAGCAGTTCTTC.

This clone was found a few times. This chain connects TRBV27 to TRBJ1-1; TRBD1 aligns across 7 bases. V gave up 2 bases and J gave up 4 bases; unmatched junction bases: 19. Germline lookup yields CDR1 MNHEY and CDR2 SMNVEV (reference sequence). CDR3 length: 19 residues. Written as DNA, the CDR3 is TGTGCCAGCAGTTTAATCCCCCTATGGACAGGTAGGGGAGGCACTGAAGCTTTCTTT. Its translation is CASSLIPLWTGRGGTEAFF.

CDR3 sequence (DNA): TGTGCCAGCAGGAGGGAGGGGGAGACCCAGTACTTC. Encoded protein: CASRREGETQYF. The chain joins TRBV11-2 to TRBJ2-5; TRBD2 matches at 7 bases. Germline trimming cut 6 bases from V and 5 bases from J; bases unmatched to any gene: 3. CDR1 SGHAT and CDR2 FQNNGV come from the germline V gene. This CDR3 spans 12 amino acids.

This clone has more than one count but fewer than ten. V and J are TRBV6-1 and TRBJ1-5; possibly TRBD1 for D (5 bases). The CDR3 spans 11 residues. CDR1 and CDR2 from the germline V gene are MNHNS and SASEGT. CDR3 sequence reads: CATRGVQPQHF. The CDR3 coding sequence is TGTGCTACTCGGGGGGTTCAGCCCCAGCATTTT.

The chain uses TRBV6-4 and TRBJ2-7; 9 nucleotides agree with TRBD2. With V trimmed by 3 bases and J by 3 bases, 3 bases remained unmatched. The CDR3 is 14 residues long. The germline V gene has CDR1 MRHNA and CDR2 SNTAGT. CDR3 amino acids: CASSEGAGGYEQYF. The CDR3 DNA reads as TGTGCCAGCAGTGAAGGAGCGGGAGGCTACGAGCAGTACTTC.

The rearrangement uses TRBV7-2 and TRBJ2-7, with 11 positions matching TRBD2. V dropped 5 bases and J dropped 2; count of bases not matched to a gene: 5. CDR1 and CDR2 (germline): SGHTA, FQGNSA. The CDR3 runs 15 residues. The DNA for the CDR3 is TGTGCCAGCAGCGCAACTAGCGGGAGAACCTACGAGCAGTACTTC. Residues: CASSATSGRTYEQYF. The full variable domain, in which reference TRBV7-2 and TRBJ2-7 provide the parts outside the CDR3, is GAGVSQSPSNKVTEKGKDVELRCDPISGHTALYWYRQSLGQGLEFLIYFQGNSAPDKSGLPSDRFSAERTGGSVSTLTIQRTQQEDSAVYLCASSATSGRTYEQYFGPGTRLTVT.

The CDR3 loop reads CASSLQGWLTGELFF. In nucleotides, the CDR3 is TGTGCCAGTAGTCTACAGGGGTGGTTGACCGGGGAGCTGTTTTTT. V and J are TRBV19 and TRBJ2-2; 7 nucleotides line up with TRBD1. The CDR3 loop spans 15 amino acids. The germline CDR1 and CDR2 sequences are LNHDA and SQIVND (reference sequence). Unmatched junction bases numbered 8, after V lost 5 bases and J lost 5 bases.

The table lists this clone with a few counts. The V gene is TRBV10-1, the J gene TRBJ2-7; 7 bases agree with TRBD2. The CDR3 extends over 13 amino acids. Germline trimming cut 5 bases from V and 6 bases from J; bases unmatched to any gene: 7. Looked up from germline, CDR1 is WNHNN and CDR2 is SYGVQD (reference sequence). This CDR3 is CASSWDYSSEQYF. The CDR3 nucleotides read TGCGCCAGCAGTTGGGACTATTCTTCCGAGCAGTACTTC.

The genes are TRBV5-8 and TRBJ1-1; TRBD1 matches 8 bases. Germline V CDR1 and CDR2: SGHTS, YDEGEE. The CDR3 runs to 15 residues. J lost 4 bases, V lost 4 bases, and 9 bases had no gene match. CDR3 in DNA: TGTGCCAGCAGCACCTACAGGGGGGGTACCACTGAAGCTTTCTTT. Its translation is CASSTYRGGTTEAFF.

The chain links TRBV14 to TRBJ2-1; the D gene is possibly TRBD2 (6 bases). Trimming stripped 4 bases from V and 8 bases from J, with 15 bases between. The CDR3 has 14 amino acids. Looked up from germline, CDR1 is SGHDN and CDR2 is FVKESK. The CDR3 region has the DNA TGTGCCAGCAGCCTGCAGGGACTTCTGGATGAGCAGTTCTTC. Its translation: CASSLQGLLDEQFF.

In this sample, this clone turned up once. This sequence joins TRBV25-1 and TRBJ1-2; D is unresolved. The length of the CDR3 is 13 residues. The V gene's germline CDR1 is MGHDK and CDR2 SYGVNS. V was pared by 5 bases and J by 4 bases, with 11 bases between. CDR3 in DNA: TGTGCCAGCAGTTTTTCAGCGGGCTATGGCTACACCTTC. Protein: CASSFSAGYGYTF.

The chain is built from TRBV10-3 and TRBJ2-1; weak D call: TRBD2 (5 bases). Between the trimmed V and J ends, which lost 6 bases and 7 bases, there was a span of 13 bases. Germline lookup yields CDR1 ENHRY and CDR2 SYGVKD. CDR3 size: 13 residues. CDR3 coding DNA: TGTGCCATCAGCGAGGACTCCCCGAATGAGCAGTTCTTC. Translation gives CAISEDSPNEQFF.

The chain is built from TRBV6-8 and TRBJ1-5, with 8 bases that match TRBD1. Germline V CDR1 and CDR2: MNHGY, SAAAGT. The ends lost 0 bases at V and 2 bases at J; junction bases unmatched: 12. The CDR3 has 19 residues. The CDR3 protein is CASSYSTDRGREGNQPQHF. The CDR3 region has the DNA TGTGCCAGCAGTTACTCGACCGACAGGGGAAGGGAAGGCAATCAGCCCCAGCATTTT.

V gene TRBV6-1 combines with J gene TRBJ2-5; 7 bases are shared with TRBD1. The DNA end is more similar to TRBJ2-7, so the J call may be wrong. CDR1 MNHNS and CDR2 SASEGT come from the germline V gene. The CDR3 runs 15 residues. The CDR3 region is CASREQGMNTYEQYF. The CDR3 nucleotides read TGTGCCAGTAGAGAACAGGGGATGAACACCTACGAGCAGTACTTC.

The V call is TRBV29-1, the J call TRBJ1-5, with D unclear. Trimming took off 3 bases at V and 3 bases at J, with 9 bases between the two ends. The CDR3 totals 13 residues. Germline V gene data show CDR1 as SQVTM and CDR2 as ANQGSEA. As DNA, the CDR3 is TGCAGCGTTGAGGACGGACTCAATCAGCCCCAGCATTTT. This codes for CSVEDGLNQPQHF.

The J gene is TRBJ2-1, the V gene TRBV7-6, with 7 nucleotides matching TRBD2. The germline CDR1 and CDR2 sequences are SGHVS and FNYEAQ. The CDR3 contains 15 residues. The junction had 4 bases not matched to a gene; V was cut back by 1 base and J by 4 bases. The CDR3 nucleotides read TGTGCCAGCAGCTTAGTCGGGACTACATACAATGAGCAGTTCTTC. Translation: CASSLVGTTYNEQFF. Based on the CDR3 plus reference TRBV7-6 and TRBJ2-1, the full variable domain is GAGVSQSPRYKVTKRGQDVALRCDPISGHVSLYWYRQALGQGPEFLTYFNYEAQQDKSGLPNDRFSAERPEGSISTLTIQRTEQRDSAMYRCASSLVGTTYNEQFFGPGTRLTVL.

The V gene is TRBV7-9, the J gene TRBJ1-4; D unresolved. This CDR3 spans 14 amino acids. V shed 5 bases and J shed 3 bases, with 10 bases lying between them. Germline V gene sequence: CDR1 SEHNR, CDR2 FQNEAQ (reference sequence). The CDR3 DNA is TGTGCCAGCAGCCTTGGGAGTTCTAATGAAAAACTGTTTTTT. Encoded protein: CASSLGSSNEKLFF. The variable domain in full, with the rest retrieved from reference TRBV7-9 and TRBJ1-4, is DTGVSQNPRHKITKRGQNVTFRCDPISEHNRLYWYRQTLGQGPEFLTYFQNEAQLEKSRLLSDRFSAERPKGSFSTLEIQRTEQGDSAMYLCASSLGSSNEKLFFGSGTQLSVL.

This clone was recorded only once. The V and J genes are TRBV19 and TRBJ2-2; TRBD1 aligns across 9 bases. The CDR3 runs 17 residues. CDR1 is LNHDA and CDR2 is SQIVND in the germline V gene (reference sequence). V shed 4 bases and J 3 bases; nucleotides not matched to a gene: 9. CDR3 region: CASSKTPQGADTGELFF. CDR3 nucleotide sequence: TGTGCCAGTAGTAAAACTCCACAGGGGGCAGACACCGGGGAGCTGTTTTTT.

The chain joins TRBV6-5 to TRBJ2-7; perhaps TRBD1 as D (5 bases). Germline V gene lookup returns CDR1 MNHEY and CDR2 SVGAGI. The CDR3 loop spans 12 amino acids. V lost 5 bases and J lost 4, with 9 bases in between. CDR3 in DNA: TGTGCCAGCAGTCAGACAGAGTACGAGCAGTACTTC. Translation gives CASSQTEYEQYF.

In the case of this clone: The junction departs from germline at one end; a sequencing error may be responsible. The chain links TRBV5-4 to TRBJ2-5; TRBD2 agrees at 7 bases. Germline V lookup: CDR1 SGHNT, CDR2 YYREEE (reference sequence). The length of the CDR3 is 14 residues. The CDR3, as DNA: TGTGCCAGCAGCTTGGGGCTAGCGGAAGAGGCCCAGTACTTC. It yields the protein CASSLGLAEEAQYF.

This chain connects TRBV28 to TRBJ2-1; 13 bases are a match to TRBD2. Germline CDR1 reads MDHEN; CDR2 reads SYDVKM. The CDR3 extends over 17 amino acids. V shed 7 bases and J 5 bases; nucleotides not matched to a gene: 11. The CDR3 protein is CASNGLAGVYRDNEQFF. DNA of the CDR3: TGTGCCAGCAATGGACTAGCGGGGGTTTATCGTGACAATGAGCAGTTCTTC.

The J gene is TRBJ2-5, the V gene TRBV5-1; 9 positions agree with TRBD1. The CDR3 has 13 residues. Trimming cost V 3 bases and J 5 bases; bases outside gene matches: 2. The V gene's germline CDR1 is SGHRS and CDR2 YFSETQ. DNA of the CDR3: TGCGCCAGCAGCTCAGGACAGGGGGAGACCCAGTACTTC. Encoded protein: CASSSGQGETQYF.

This chain uses TRBV27 with TRBJ1-1, with D unclear. The CDR3 runs 13 residues. Germline V CDR1 and CDR2: MNHEY, SMNVEV (reference sequence). The ends were cut back, 6 bases at V and 2 bases at J, with 10 bases in the middle. In DNA, the CDR3 is TGTGCCAGCAGAAGCTTTATCAACACTGAAGCTTTCTTT. It is translated as CASRSFINTEAFF.

This clone was seen a handful of times. The J gene is TRBJ2-5, the V gene TRBV7-9; D unresolved. V was trimmed by 5 bases and J by 5 bases, leaving 6 bases between them. The CDR3 length is 11 residues. Germline V gene data show CDR1 as SEHNR and CDR2 as FQNEAQ (reference sequence). The DNA of the CDR3 is TGTGCCAGCAGCACGCGGGAGACCCAGTACTTC. Its translation: CASSTRETQYF.

CDR3: CASSRVRQGSVNQPQHF. DNA for the CDR3: TGTGCCAGTAGTAGGGTTCGGCAGGGCTCGGTCAATCAGCCCCAGCATTTT. The J gene is TRBJ1-5, the V gene TRBV19; TRBD1 is a possible D gene (5 bases). The germline V gene has CDR1 LNHDA and CDR2 SQIVND (reference sequence). Trimming took 4 bases from V and 3 from J, leaving 19 bases between them. The CDR3 consists of 17 residues.

This chain connects TRBV2 to TRBJ1-1; tentatively, D is TRBD1 (6 bases). Germline values: CDR1 SNHLY, CDR2 FYNNEI. This CDR3 spans 13 amino acids. Trimming left V 4 bases short and J 3 bases short, with 9 bases between. Here the CDR3 reads CASSVQGHTEAFF. The CDR3 bases are TGTGCCAGCAGTGTTCAGGGGCACACTGAAGCTTTCTTT.

J is TRBJ2-5 and V is TRBV7-9; D is undetermined. Germline V gene lookup returns CDR1 SEHNR and CDR2 FQNEAQ (reference sequence). This CDR3 contains 13 residues. The V end was cut by 5 bases, the J end by 6 bases, with 13 bases between. The CDR3 reads CASSQGFGQTQYF. CDR3 nucleotide sequence: TGTGCCAGCAGCCAAGGCTTTGGGCAGACCCAGTACTTC.